The 4 T cell receptor beta chains reported below all come from one sample, sequenced in a study of T cell responses to AZD1222 COVID-19 vaccine. Data came from immunoSEQ multiplex PCR; TCRdb stores just in-frame clones and leaves some out. This table has tens of thousands of clones, roughly nine tenths appearing once. The sample consisted of peripheral blood, taken 28 days after the second AZD1222 dose. The receptors were sampled from an adult who received the AZD1222 COVID-19 vaccine.

The genes are TRBV12-3 or TRBV12-4 and TRBJ2-4; no firm D call. V was clipped by 5 bases and J by 10 bases, with 12 bases between them. This CDR3 spans 12 amino acids. The CDR3 loop is CASSQRLQIQYF. The CDR3 nucleotides are TGTGCCAGCAGTCAGAGGTTGCAAATTCAGTACTTC.

This sequence joins TRBV9 and TRBJ2-1, with TRBD2 matching 9 bases. CDR1 and CDR2 (germline): SGDLS, YYNGEE. The CDR3 consists of 16 residues. J was trimmed by 4 bases and V by 0 bases; bases with no gene match: 5. The CDR3 is CASSVDPSGAYNEQFF. In DNA, the CDR3 is TGTGCCAGCAGCGTAGACCCTAGCGGGGCGTACAATGAGCAGTTCTTC.

This chain uses TRBV18 with TRBJ1-2; D remains ambiguous. Trimming cost V 6 bases and J 2 bases, with 19 bases left between them. Per germline, CDR1 KGHSH and CDR2 LQKENI. CDR3 length equals 16 residues. DNA of the CDR3: TGTGCCAGCTCGACTAAGCAGAAACTCCTAAACTATGGCTACACCTTC. Amino acid sequence: CASSTKQKLLNYGYTF.

This rearrangement joins TRBV3-1 (or the pseudogene TRBV3-2) to TRBJ2-1; D perhaps matches TRBD2 (6 bases). Germline CDR1 LGHDT, CDR2 YNNKEL (reference sequence). Trimming pared 10 bases from V and 8 bases from J, leaving 21 bases between. The CDR3 is made up of 14 amino acids. The CDR3 region has the DNA TGTGCCACCACGGGGAGGACACCTACCGATGAGCAGTTCTTC. This encodes CATTGRTPTDEQFF.